This T cell receptor beta chain was observed in a study of T-cell reconstitution after alpha-beta-depleted transplantation in children. Preparation of the TCRbeta library used unique molecular identifiers. TCRdb ran MiXCR on the PCR reads and lists one entry per CDR3 protein. The sample lists more than 200,000 distinct CDR3 sequences, roughly a quarter occurring once. Notes on the study in general: The study traced high day-60 TCRbeta diversity in some patients to surviving recipient T cells and thymic progenitors.

Germline assignment: CDR1 MDHEN and CDR2 SYDVKM. V lost 3 bases, J lost 4 bases, and 13 bases lay in between. The CDR3 spans 15 residues. In this sample, this clonotype turned up a few times. Its antigen remains unidentified. Sequencing was performed on PBMCs, taken before TCRalphabeta/CD19-depleted stem cell transplant. The chain uses TRBV28 and TRBJ2-1; TRBD2 might be the D (5 bases). The TCR sequence derives from a girl aged 2 to 9 with Fanconi anemia, due to receive a stem cell transplant. CDR3 residues: CASSFRSGEYNEQFF. The CDR3 DNA follows: TGTGCCAGCAGTTTCAGGAGCGGTGAATACAATGAGCAGTTCTTC.